These T cell receptor beta chains were read from a single sample in a study of cytotoxic CD8 clonotypes in ibrutinib-treated CLL. Using immunoSEQ multiplex PCR, the repertoire was profiled, and TCRdb retains in-frame clones only, with some absent. The profile covers approximately 50,000 clones, with roughly 58% appearing a single time and more than 20% taken by the ten largest. Sequencing was performed on PBMCs, taken at disease progression, from a patient treated with ibrutinib. These receptors came from a human donor with chronic lymphocytic leukemia. The CDR3 runs from the conserved cysteine through the conserved F or W. Fields, in order: J gene, clone size, D gene, V gene, CDR3 DNA, CDR3 protein. A D gene is named only where the DNA matches it firmly. The listing skips clone size in some rows; elsewhere it reads once, few, many or a size class.

j_gene: TRBJ2-1; abundance: -; d_gene: -; v_gene: TRBV18; CDR3nt: TGTGCCAGCTCACCTCGAGAAAACAATGAGCAGTTCTTC; CDR3aa: CASSPRENNEQFF
j_gene: TRBJ1-6; abundance: -; d_gene: -; v_gene: TRBV27; CDR3nt: TGTGCCAGCAGTTTATCAAAAGGCTCCTATAATTCACCCCTCCACTTT; CDR3aa: CASSLSKGSYNSPLHF
j_gene: TRBJ2-5; abundance: -; d_gene: TRBD2; v_gene: TRBV28; CDR3nt: TGTGCCAGCAGTCCGATACCCCGGGGGGGACTAGCGGGGGAACAAGAGACCCAGTACTTC; CDR3aa: CASSPIPRGGLAGEQETQYF
j_gene: TRBJ1-5; abundance: few; d_gene: TRBD1; v_gene: TRBV5-6; CDR3nt: TGTGCCAGCAGCTTGGACAGGGGCCCGGGTAATCAGCCCCAGCATTTT; CDR3aa: CASSLDRGPGNQPQHF
j_gene: TRBJ2-1; abundance: -; d_gene: TRBD2; v_gene: TRBV12-5; CDR3nt: TGTGCTAGTGGTTTGGTACAACCGACTAGCGGGGTGGTAGGGCAGTTCTTC; CDR3aa: CASGLVQPTSGVVGQFF
j_gene: TRBJ1-1; abundance: -; d_gene: -; v_gene: TRBV30; CDR3nt: TGTGCCTGGAGTGTACGTGTTCTTAACACTGAAGCTTTCTTT; CDR3aa: CAWSVRVLNTEAFF
j_gene: TRBJ2-7; abundance: -; d_gene: -; v_gene: TRBV2; CDR3nt: TGTGCCAGCAGTGTCAGGTACGAGCAGTACTTC; CDR3aa: CASSVRYEQYF
j_gene: TRBJ2-7; abundance: -; d_gene: TRBD2; v_gene: TRBV28; CDR3nt: TGTGCCAGCAGGGGTAGCGGGAGTCCTCCCTACGAGCAGTACTTC; CDR3aa: CASRGSGSPPYEQYF
j_gene: TRBJ1-1; abundance: -; d_gene: -; v_gene: TRBV7-2; CDR3nt: TGTGCCAGCAGCTTAGGGACAGCCCTTGAAGCTTTCTTT; CDR3aa: CASSLGTALEAFF
j_gene: TRBJ1-1; abundance: -; d_gene: -; v_gene: TRBV10-2; CDR3nt: TGCGCCAGCAGTGACTCGAACACTGAAGCTTTCTTT; CDR3aa: CASSDSNTEAFF
j_gene: TRBJ1-2; abundance: -; d_gene: -; v_gene: TRBV9; CDR3nt: TGTGCCAGCAGCGGGTCAGGGGCCATTAACTATGGCTACACCTTC; CDR3aa: CASSGSGAINYGYTF
j_gene: TRBJ1-1; abundance: once; d_gene: -; v_gene: TRBV18; CDR3nt: TGTGCCAGCTCATTAGGCTTGAACACTGAAGCTTTCTTT; CDR3aa: CASSLGLNTEAFF
j_gene: TRBJ2-1; abundance: -; d_gene: -; v_gene: TRBV30; CDR3nt: TGTGCCCGGACGCAGGGGATGGGCTCCTACAATGAGCAGTTCTTC; CDR3aa: CARTQGMGSYNEQFF
j_gene: TRBJ2-1; abundance: -; d_gene: -; v_gene: TRBV27; CDR3nt: TGTGCCAGCAGTTCGTGGAGCGCGGTGAGTGAGCAGTTCTTC; CDR3aa: CASSSWSAVSEQFF
j_gene: TRBJ1-6; abundance: many; d_gene: TRBD1; v_gene: TRBV7-9; CDR3nt: TGTGCCAGCAGCTTCCCACAGGGGGTTAATTCACCCCTCCACTTT; CDR3aa: CASSFPQGVNSPLHF
j_gene: TRBJ1-1; abundance: -; d_gene: TRBD1; v_gene: TRBV29-1; CDR3nt: TGCAGCGTCACCACAGGGGCCACTGAAGCTTTCTTT; CDR3aa: CSVTTGATEAFF
j_gene: TRBJ1-4; abundance: -; d_gene: -; v_gene: TRBV28; CDR3nt: TGTGCCAGCAGTTTAAGTATCACGGATGGGGAGGTTAATGAAAAACTGTTTTTT; CDR3aa: CASSLSITDGEVNEKLFF
j_gene: TRBJ1-3; abundance: few; d_gene: TRBD1; v_gene: TRBV5-8; CDR3nt: TGTGCCAGCAGCATACACTCTCCGGGACAGGGGGGAAACACCATATATTTT; CDR3aa: CASSIHSPGQGGNTIYF
j_gene: TRBJ1-1; abundance: -; d_gene: -; v_gene: TRBV5-1; CDR3nt: TGCGCCAGCAGGGACCCAGGAGTCAACACTGAAGCTTTCTTT; CDR3aa: CASRDPGVNTEAFF
j_gene: TRBJ2-2; abundance: few; d_gene: -; v_gene: TRBV5-1; CDR3nt: TGCGCCAGCAGCTTGCAAGGAGGTTCGCGAACCGGGGAGCTGTTTTTT; CDR3aa: CASSLQGGSRTGELFF
j_gene: TRBJ2-6; abundance: -; d_gene: -; v_gene: TRBV5-1; CDR3nt: TGCGCCAGCAGCTTAGGGCAGAGCTCTGGGGCCAACGTCCTGACTTTC; CDR3aa: CASSLGQSSGANVLTF
j_gene: TRBJ1-1; abundance: many; d_gene: -; v_gene: TRBV6-5; CDR3nt: TGTGCCAGCAGGGGGGGGGACACTGAAGCTTTCTTT; CDR3aa: CASRGGDTEAFF
j_gene: TRBJ2-3; abundance: few; d_gene: -; v_gene: TRBV28; CDR3nt: TGTGCCAGCAGTTCCATGGCGGACACAGATACGCAGTATTTT; CDR3aa: CASSSMADTDTQYF
j_gene: TRBJ2-7; abundance: few; d_gene: TRBD1; v_gene: TRBV6-5; CDR3nt: TGTGCCAGCCGGGGGACAGGGGGAAAGCAGTACTTC; CDR3aa: CASRGTGGKQYF
j_gene: TRBJ2-7; abundance: -; d_gene: -; v_gene: TRBV11-2; CDR3nt: TGTGCCAGCACCACGGGGCAGACCTACGAGCAGTACTTC; CDR3aa: CASTTGQTYEQYF
j_gene: TRBJ2-7; abundance: once; d_gene: TRBD1; v_gene: TRBV6-5; CDR3nt: TGTGCCAGCAGCCGAGGGACAGGGGGCGCGGGGGAGCAGTACTTC; CDR3aa: CASSRGTGGAGEQYF
j_gene: TRBJ1-5; abundance: few; d_gene: -; v_gene: TRBV15; CDR3nt: TGTGCCACCAGCAGAGATCGCGGTATCCAGCCCCAGCATTTT; CDR3aa: CATSRDRGIQPQHF
j_gene: TRBJ2-7; abundance: -; d_gene: -; v_gene: TRBV6-1; CDR3nt: TGTGCCAGCGCGTGGGGAGAGTCCTACGAGCAGTACTTC; CDR3aa: CASAWGESYEQYF
j_gene: TRBJ2-1; abundance: -; d_gene: -; v_gene: TRBV27; CDR3nt: TGTGCCAGCAGAGGGACATCGCAGTTCTTC; CDR3aa: CASRGTSQFF
j_gene: TRBJ2-1; abundance: -; d_gene: -; v_gene: TRBV7-2; CDR3nt: TGTGCCAGCAGCCGGACGGACTCAAACTACAATGAGCAGTTCTTC; CDR3aa: CASSRTDSNYNEQFF
j_gene: TRBJ1-5; abundance: few; d_gene: -; v_gene: TRBV7-2; CDR3nt: TGTGCCAGCAGACAGGGATCGGGTAATCAGCCCCAGCATTTT; CDR3aa: CASRQGSGNQPQHF
j_gene: TRBJ2-6; abundance: -; d_gene: TRBD1; v_gene: TRBV30; CDR3nt: TGTGCCTGGAGTCCGGGACAGGGGAGCTCTGGGGCCAACGTCCTGACTTTC; CDR3aa: CAWSPGQGSSGANVLTF
j_gene: TRBJ2-1; abundance: -; d_gene: -; v_gene: TRBV4-1; CDR3nt: TGCGCCAGCAGCCAAACTAAGGACGGCCACAATGAGCAGTTCTTC; CDR3aa: CASSQTKDGHNEQFF
j_gene: TRBJ2-7; abundance: -; d_gene: -; v_gene: TRBV5-1; CDR3nt: TGCGCCAGCAGCTTGGACACCAACCCCCTCTACGAGCAGTACTTC; CDR3aa: CASSLDTNPLYEQYF
j_gene: TRBJ2-2; abundance: -; d_gene: -; v_gene: TRBV12-5; CDR3nt: TGTGCTAGTGGTTTAACAGAGACCGGGGAGCTGTTTTTT; CDR3aa: CASGLTETGELFF
j_gene: TRBJ2-5; abundance: -; d_gene: -; v_gene: TRBV10-3; CDR3nt: TGTGCCATCAGTGAGTCGGGTGGAGGCCAAGAGACCCAGTACTTC; CDR3aa: CAISESGGGQETQYF
j_gene: TRBJ1-2; abundance: few; d_gene: -; v_gene: TRBV28; CDR3nt: TGTGCCAGCACGCAGGGTAGGGGTAACTATGGCTACACCTTC; CDR3aa: CASTQGRGNYGYTF